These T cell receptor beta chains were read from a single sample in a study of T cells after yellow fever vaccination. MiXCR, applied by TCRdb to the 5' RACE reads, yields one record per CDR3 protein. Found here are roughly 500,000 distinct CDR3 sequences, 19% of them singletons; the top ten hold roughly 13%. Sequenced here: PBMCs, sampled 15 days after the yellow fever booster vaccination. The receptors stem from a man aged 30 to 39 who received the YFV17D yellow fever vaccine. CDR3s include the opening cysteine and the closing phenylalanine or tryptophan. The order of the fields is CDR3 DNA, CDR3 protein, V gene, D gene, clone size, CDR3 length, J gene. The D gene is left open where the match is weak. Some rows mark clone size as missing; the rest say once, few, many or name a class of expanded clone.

TGTGCCAGCAGCCTAACAGACAGGCCCCCCTACGAGCAGTACTTC | CASSLTDRPPYEQYF | TRBV7-9 | . | . | 15 | TRBJ2-7
TGTGCCAGCAGCCAAGATCAGACCACGCAGTATTTT | CASSQDQTTQYF | TRBV3-1 | . | . | 12 | TRBJ2-3
TGCAGTGCTAGAGTCGCTAAAAAGCCAGATACGCAGTATTTT | CSARVAKKPDTQYF | TRBV20-1 | . | . | 14 | TRBJ2-3
TGTGCCAGCAGCCCGCCGGCGCAGAACAATGAGCAGTTCTTC | CASSPPAQNNEQFF | TRBV3-1 | . | few | 14 | TRBJ2-1
TGTGCCAGCAGCTTAATGACTAGCGGGGGAAATGAGCAGTTCTTC | CASSLMTSGGNEQFF | TRBV5-4 | TRBD2 | many | 15 | TRBJ2-1
TGTGCCAGCAGCACGGGGAATGAGCAGTTCTTC | CASSTGNEQFF | TRBV7-9 | . | few | 11 | TRBJ2-1
TGTGCCAGCAGTGAGTCCCGCATAGCGGGGTTCTACAATGAGCAGTTCTTC | CASSESRIAGFYNEQFF | TRBV25-1 | TRBD2 | . | 17 | TRBJ2-1
TGTGCCAGCAGCTTAGCGGGAGGAGAGTACGAGCAGTACTTC | CASSLAGGEYEQYF | TRBV5-6 | TRBD2 | . | 14 | TRBJ2-7
TGTGCCAGCAGCCAAGGGTCTGGCGGGGCGTACTCCTACGAGCAGTACTTC | CASSQGSGGAYSYEQYF | TRBV3-1 | . | few | 17 | TRBJ2-7
TGTGCCACCAGCGAAGGGACTAGCGGGAGCGTGACCCAGTACTTC | CATSEGTSGSVTQYF | TRBV15 | TRBD2 | . | 15 | TRBJ2-5
TGTGCCAGCTCACCACGGGCCATTGAAAAACTGTTTTTT | CASSPRAIEKLFF | TRBV18 | . | few | 13 | TRBJ1-4
TGCAGTGCTAGAGATTTGGCGGGAGGCTCCTACGAGCAGTACTTC | CSARDLAGGSYEQYF | TRBV20-1 | TRBD2 | few | 15 | TRBJ2-7
TGTGCCAGCAGTTCCCGAGAGCCCTACGAGCAGTACTTC | CASSSREPYEQYF | TRBV6-5 | . | . | 13 | TRBJ2-7
TGTGCCAGCAGTTTATATACAGGGGGTAAAGATACGCAGTATTTT | CASSLYTGGKDTQYF | TRBV27 | TRBD1 | few | 15 | TRBJ2-3
TGTGCCAGCAGCTTAGCGTTGGGGACTAGCCGTACCTACAATGAGCAGTTCTTC | CASSLALGTSRTYNEQFF | TRBV11-1 | TRBD2 | . | 18 | TRBJ2-1
TGTGCCAGCAGCTCTGGGGGGTGGACCGAGCAGTACTTC | CASSSGGWTEQYF | TRBV7-2 | . | few | 13 | TRBJ2-7
TGCAGTGCTAGAGTTCCTCAACCCCCCAATGAGCAGTTCTTC | CSARVPQPPNEQFF | TRBV20-1 | . | . | 14 | TRBJ2-1
TGCGCCAGCAGTGAGCCTGGACTAGCCAACAATGAGCAGTTCTTC | CASSEPGLANNEQFF | TRBV10-1 | TRBD2 | . | 15 | TRBJ2-1
TGTGCCAGCAGTTATTTTGGGATAAAGGCAGATACGCAGTATTTT | CASSYFGIKADTQYF | TRBV6-5 | . | . | 15 | TRBJ2-3
TGTGCCAGCAGCCGTTTGTTAGCGGGAGAGACCCAGTACTTC | CASSRLLAGETQYF | TRBV12-3/TRBV12-4 | TRBD2 | . | 14 | TRBJ2-5
TGCAGCGTTGGTTGGGACACGAACTCTGGGGCCAACGTCCTGACTTTC | CSVGWDTNSGANVLTF | TRBV29-1 | . | . | 16 | TRBJ2-6
TGTGCCACAGGCGTTGCCGGTGGAGAGACCCAGTACTTC | CATGVAGGETQYF | TRBV24-1 | . | . | 13 | TRBJ2-5
TGCAGTGCTAACACAGGGACTAGCGGCATCAATGAGCAGTTCTTC | CSANTGTSGINEQFF | TRBV20-1 | TRBD2 | few | 15 | TRBJ2-1
TGTGCCAGCAGTTACAGTGTCAAGAATTTCTACGAGCAGTACTTC | CASSYSVKNFYEQYF | TRBV6-2/TRBV6-3 | . | few | 15 | TRBJ2-7
TGTGCCAGCAGCGTAGAGGGGACAGGGTCCTACGAGCAGTACTTC | CASSVEGTGSYEQYF | TRBV7-6 | TRBD1 | few | 15 | TRBJ2-7
TGTGCCAGCTCACCGTCACCAGGGAGAGGAAAACTGTTTTTT | CASSPSPGRGKLFF | TRBV18 | . | . | 14 | TRBJ1-4
TGTGCCAGCAGTGAGGTTAGTCCCCCGAGGGCCAACGTCCTGACTTTC | CASSEVSPPRANVLTF | TRBV25-1 | . | . | 16 | TRBJ2-6
TGCAGCGTTGTCCCCGGGAGTAATGAAAAACTGTTTTTT | CSVVPGSNEKLFF | TRBV29-1 | . | once | 13 | TRBJ1-4
TGTGCCAGCAGTGAGCAGGGGAAGGGGCCCCAGCATTTT | CASSEQGKGPQHF | TRBV25-1 | . | few | 13 | TRBJ1-5
TGCGCCAGCAGCTTTGGTGATCCATATACTGAGCAGTTCTTC | CASSFGDPYTEQFF | TRBV5-1 | . | once | 14 | TRBJ2-1
TGTGCCATCAGTCGGCTAGCGGGGGACAATGAGCAGTTCTTC | CAISRLAGDNEQFF | TRBV10-3 | TRBD2 | few | 14 | TRBJ2-1
TGTGCCAGCAGTTACTCAGGGTGGACGGGGGACTCCTACGAGCAGTACTTC | CASSYSGWTGDSYEQYF | TRBV6-5 | . | few | 17 | TRBJ2-7
TGTGCCAGCATCAAAACGGAGGGGTGGGCAGATACGCAGTATTTT | CASIKTEGWADTQYF | TRBV7-6 | . | . | 15 | TRBJ2-3
TGTGCCAGCAGTTTAGGCCAATCCTATGGCTACACCTTC | CASSLGQSYGYTF | TRBV12-3/TRBV12-4 | . | . | 13 | TRBJ1-2
TGTGCCTGGAGTGAACAGCCTCACACTGAAGCTTTCTTT | CAWSEQPHTEAFF | TRBV30 | . | many | 13 | TRBJ1-1
TGTGCCAGCAGCTTGTTAGGACTAGCCAAAAACATTCAGTACTTC | CASSLLGLAKNIQYF | TRBV5-5 | . | few | 15 | TRBJ2-4
TGCGCCAGCAGTGAAATAGCGGGAGGGGCCCAGTACTTC | CASSEIAGGAQYF | TRBV10-2 | TRBD2 | . | 13 | TRBJ2-5
TGCAGTGCTAGTCTAGCGGGCAATGAGCAGTTCTTC | CSASLAGNEQFF | TRBV20-1 | TRBD2 | . | 12 | TRBJ2-1
TGTGCCAGCAGCCCGGACCCGGGTAGCATCGGTGAGCAGTTCTTC | CASSPDPGSIGEQFF | TRBV12-3/TRBV12-4 | . | few | 15 | TRBJ2-1
TGTGCCAGCAGCAACCCTCACCGACTACTAGCGGCCGAGAATTCCTACGAGCAGTACTTC | CASSNPHRLLAAENSYEQYF | TRBV21-1 | . | . | 20 | TRBJ2-7
TGTGCCAGCAGCGACAGGGTCACAGATACGCAGTATTTT | CASSDRVTDTQYF | TRBV12-3/TRBV12-4 | TRBD1 | many | 13 | TRBJ2-3
TGTGCCAGCAGCAACAGGGCGGAGAGCACAGATACGCAGTATTTT | CASSNRAESTDTQYF | TRBV6-1 | . | . | 15 | TRBJ2-3
TGCAGTGCTAGGAGCTGGTTCGGTCAGCCCCAGCATTTT | CSARSWFGQPQHF | TRBV20-1 | . | . | 13 | TRBJ1-5
TGTGCCAGCTCACATCTAGAACAAGAGACCCAGTACTTC | CASSHLEQETQYF | TRBV18 | . | few | 13 | TRBJ2-5
TGTGCCAGCAGCCGTGGACCGGACGAGCAGTACTTC | CASSRGPDEQYF | TRBV7-6 | . | . | 12 | TRBJ2-7
TGTGCCAGCAGCCAATGGACAAGGATGAACACTGAAGCTTTCTTT | CASSQWTRMNTEAFF | TRBV3-1 | . | few | 15 | TRBJ1-1
TGTGCCTGGAGAAGCCCAGGGTATGGCTACACCTTC | CAWRSPGYGYTF | TRBV30 | . | few | 12 | TRBJ1-2
TGCGCCAGCAGCTTGGCCGGGACTAATGCTTACGAGCAGTACTTC | CASSLAGTNAYEQYF | TRBV5-1 | TRBD2 | many | 15 | TRBJ2-7